This TCR beta chain emerged from a study of T cell changes during pregnancy in multiple sclerosis. V was clipped by 1 base and J by 6 bases; unmatched bases: 7. CDR1 is SGDLS and CDR2 is YYNGEE in the germline V gene. The CDR3 length is 14 residues. Clones were sequenced by immunoSEQ multiplex PCR, and TCRdb holds only the in-frame ones, with some missing. The sample lists about 58,000 clones; approximately 93% were seen once. The sample here was CD8+ T cells from peripheral blood mononuclear cells, taken in the second trimester of pregnancy. The chain has TRBV9 and TRBJ2-7; 7 bases are a match to TRBD1. This TCR was sampled from a female donor with multiple sclerosis, enrolled in a pregnancy study. CDR3 bases: TGTGCCAGCAGCGTATCGTACAGGGGTCCCGAGCAGTACTTC. Amino acids: CASSVSYRGPEQYF.